This T cell receptor (beta chain) was recovered during a study of Ad26.COV2.S vaccination and SARS-CoV-2 variants. On the study more broadly: Participants got Ad26.COV2.S intramuscularly, once or twice 56 days apart. Study conclusions and caveats: Reportedly, after vaccination the spike-specific CD8+ and CD4+ T cell responses displayed substantial breadth.

Described treatment: some 20 received Ad26.COV2.S at low or high dose, single or two shots; 5 received placebo; per-sample allocation not given. At day 63 after the first vaccine or placebo injection, samples were drawn. The CDR3 runs 14 residues. Trimming removed 9 bases at V and 1 base at J, with 12 bases between. In germline, CDR1 is PRHDT, CDR2 FYEKMQ (reference sequence). The table came from immunoSEQ multiplex PCR; TCRdb's copy has only in-frame clones and leaves some out. This table has some 520,000 clones, around 90% appearing once. Remarks on this clone: Its antigen is as yet unknown.

The chain uses TRBV13 and TRBJ1-4, with D unclear. This TCR derives from a person aged 18-60 years who received the Ad26.COV2.S COVID-19 vaccine or a placebo. Sequencing was performed on peripheral blood, taken in a trial of Ad26.COV2.S vaccine versus placebo. CDR3 protein: CASAARGTNEKLFF. The CDR3, as DNA: TGTGCCAGTGCAGCTCGTGGAACTAATGAAAAACTGTTTTTT.